A single sample is the source of the 31 T cell receptor beta chains below, sequenced in a study of blood T cell repertoires in COVID-19. The assay was immunoSEQ multiplex PCR, and TCRdb's table has in-frame clones only and misses some. Of 300,000 to 400,000 clones in the sample, approximately 90% were seen once. What was sequenced was peripheral blood. The source of these receptors is a man aged 25-40 years with COVID-19, enrolled during active disease.

V usage is TRBV6-2 or TRBV6-3 and J usage is TRBJ1-2; 7 bases are shared with TRBD1. This CDR3 comprises 14 residues. The trim removed 2 bases at V and 7 bases at J, leaving 7 bases unmatched. Germline V gene sequence: CDR1 MNHEY, CDR2 SVGEGT. In DNA form, the CDR3 reads TGTGCCAGCAGTTACACGGGACAGAATCGTGGCTACACCTTC. Its translation is CASSYTGQNRGYTF.

The chain couples TRBV11-3 to TRBJ2-3; 16 positions agree with TRBD2. Germline-derived CDR1 and CDR2 are SGHNT and YENEEA. J was trimmed by 3 bases and V by 4 bases; bases with no gene match: 7. The CDR3 runs to 18 residues. CDR3 in amino acids: CASSSGTSGGDITDTQYF. The CDR3 nucleotides are TGTGCCAGCAGCTCCGGGACTAGCGGGGGGGACATAACAGATACGCAGTATTTT.

The genes are TRBV23-1 and TRBJ2-5, with D possibly TRBD1 on 6 matching bases. TRBV23-1 is an open reading frame whose function is uncertain. The V gene lost 4 bases and the J gene lost 4 bases, with 13 bases spanning the gap. This CDR3 region has 14 residues. This chain's CDR3 is CASSPTGHRETQYF. Here the CDR3 DNA reads TGCGCCAGCAGTCCGACGGGACACCGAGAGACCCAGTACTTC.

The chain couples TRBV27 to TRBJ2-7, with 10 bases aligning to TRBD2. Trimming cost V 5 bases and J 4 bases; bases outside gene matches: 5. Germline-derived CDR1 and CDR2 are MNHEY and SMNVEV (reference sequence). The CDR3 is 14 amino acids. In nucleotides, the CDR3 is TGTGCCAGCAGTGAGCGGGAGGGCCAATACGAGCAGTACTTC. Amino acid sequence: CASSEREGQYEQYF.

The gene calls are TRBV6-6 and TRBJ2-2; D is tentatively TRBD1 or TRBD2 (5 bases each). Trimming removed 5 bases from V and 5 bases from J, with 21 bases in between. Germline loops: CDR1 MNHNY, CDR2 SVGAGI (reference sequence). The CDR3 runs to 17 residues. The CDR3: CASSRTSGLFRTGELFF. The CDR3 DNA follows: TGTGCCAGCAGTCGGACTTCAGGGCTATTCAGGACCGGGGAGCTGTTTTTT.

This chain uses TRBV4-1 with TRBJ2-7; D may be TRBD1 (6 bases). Trimming removed 1 base from V and 7 bases from J, with 20 bases in between. Germline loops: CDR1 MGHRA, CDR2 YSYEKL. CDR3 length equals 16 residues. The CDR3 bases are TGCGCCAGCAGCCAAGCATGGACAGAGATATCTCGGGAGCAGTACTTC. The encoded protein is CASSQAWTEISREQYF.

V and J are TRBV30 and TRBJ2-7; the match to TRBD1 covers 7 bases. Germline-derived CDR1 and CDR2 are GTSNPN and SVGIG (reference sequence). The CDR3 extends over 13 amino acids. With V trimmed by 3 bases and J by 2 bases, 4 bases remained unmatched. For the CDR3, the DNA is TGTGCCTGGAGCGAAGGGGGCCCCTACGAGCAGTACTTC. Its protein is CAWSEGGPYEQYF. The complete variable domain, with remaining parts taken from reference TRBV30 and TRBJ2-7, reads SQTIHQWPATLVQPVGSPLSLECTVEGTSNPNLYWYRQAAGRGLQLLFYSVGIGQISSEVPQNLSASRPQDRQFILSSKKLLLSDSGFYLCAWSEGGPYEQYFGPGTRLTVT.

The chain combines TRBV6-2 or TRBV6-3 with TRBJ1-2; TRBD1 is a possible D gene (5 bases). Germline CDR1 MNHEY, CDR2 SVGEGT. The CDR3 covers 12 residues. Between the trimmed V and J ends, which lost 2 bases and 7 bases, there was a span of 8 bases. CDR3 DNA sequence: TGTGCCAGCAGTTACGGGGGGATTGGCTACACCTTC. Protein product: CASSYGGIGYTF.

V is TRBV4-1 and J is TRBJ2-2; D perhaps matches TRBD2 (6 bases). V was cut by 2 bases and J by 6 bases, with 22 bases left in between. The CDR3 length is 18 residues. The germline gives CDR1 MGHRA, CDR2 YSYEKL. CDR3 in amino acids: CASSQQPTFGTLAGELFF. The CDR3 coding sequence is TGCGCCAGCAGCCAACAACCAACATTCGGGACTCTGGCCGGGGAGCTGTTTTTT.

The chain joins TRBV20-1 to TRBJ1-2; the D gene is possibly TRBD1 (5 bases). The CDR3 sequence is 12 residues long. The germline CDR1 and CDR2 sequences are DFQATT and SNEGSKA (reference sequence). V was pared by 3 bases and J by 7 bases, with 12 bases between. Here the CDR3 DNA reads TGCAGTGCTAGTAAAGGGGAGGGTGGCTACACCTTC. Its protein is CSASKGEGGYTF.

V usage is TRBV7-2 and J usage is TRBJ1-6, with 8 bases matching TRBD1. This CDR3 region has 15 residues. Germline loops: CDR1 SGHTA, CDR2 FQGNSA. The J segment lost 13 bases and the V segment lost 7 bases, leaving 15 bases of the junction unmatched. CDR3 sequence (DNA): TGTGCCAGCAAATCCCCGGGGACAGGAGGAAGCCCCCTCCACTTT. Protein product: CASKSPGTGGSPLHF.

The chain employs TRBV3-1 (or the pseudogene TRBV3-2) and TRBJ1-6; D gene unclear. This CDR3 comprises 17 residues. The ends were cut back, 0 bases at V and 0 bases at J, with 9 bases in the middle. Germline CDR1 LGHDT, CDR2 YNNKEL (reference sequence). The CDR3 DNA reads TGTGCCAGCAGCCAAGATTTACGGGGCTCCTATAATTCACCCCTCCACTTT. The encoded protein is CASSQDLRGSYNSPLHF.

The chain uses TRBV7-3 and TRBJ1-1; a possible D gene is TRBD1 (5 bases). CDR1 is SGHTA, CDR2 FQGTGA, per germline. The CDR3 covers 13 residues. V was pared by 2 bases and J by 8 bases, with 12 bases between. The CDR3 reads CASSLSSQGEAFF. CDR3 DNA: TGTGCCAGCAGCTTATCATCCCAGGGAGAAGCTTTCTTT.

This clone appeared a single time. The chain recombines TRBV7-2 with TRBJ2-3; 15 bases match TRBD2. Germline assignment: CDR1 SGHTA and CDR2 FQGNSA. This CDR3 comprises 16 residues. V shed 4 bases and J 6 bases; nucleotides not matched to a gene: 5. CDR3 amino acids: CASSSGLAGGHDTQYF. The CDR3 DNA sequence: TGTGCCAGCAGCTCAGGACTAGCGGGGGGGCATGATACGCAGTATTTT.

This clone appeared a few times. The gene calls are TRBV4-1 and TRBJ2-5, with 10 bases fitting TRBD1. CDR1 MGHRA and CDR2 YSYEKL come from the germline V gene. V was clipped by 5 bases and J by 1 base; unmatched bases: 1. There are 14 residues in the CDR3. CDR3 DNA: TGCGCCAGCAGCTGGACAGGGGGCCAAGAGACCCAGTACTTC. Protein product: CASSWTGGQETQYF.

The V gene is TRBV7-9, the J gene TRBJ1-6, with 8 bases fitting TRBD1. Germline CDR1 reads SEHNR; CDR2 reads FQNEAQ (reference sequence). V lost 5 bases and J lost 5; bases outside the gene matches: 11. This CDR3 contains 17 residues. CDR3 sequence reads: CASSLLQLDRDNSPLHF. The CDR3, as DNA: TGTGCCAGCAGCCTACTCCAGTTGGACAGGGATAATTCACCCCTCCACTTT.

The chain employs TRBV19 and TRBJ2-7; 10 bases are a match to TRBD1. The CDR3 contains 15 residues. V gave up 5 bases and J gave up 6 bases; unmatched junction bases: 10. Germline V gene lookup returns CDR1 LNHDA and CDR2 SQIVND (reference sequence). The CDR3 protein is CASSVFPGQGFEQYF. The DNA for the CDR3 is TGTGCCAGTAGTGTATTCCCGGGACAGGGGTTCGAGCAGTACTTC.

Only a few counts were recorded for this clone. The V and J genes are TRBV15 and TRBJ2-7; perhaps TRBD2 as D (5 bases). Germline V gene data show CDR1 as LNHNV and CDR2 as YYDKDF (reference sequence). The CDR3 extends over 16 amino acids. Trimming cost V 0 bases and J 4 bases, with 16 bases left between them. The CDR3 region has the DNA TGTGCCACCAGCAGAGATAGGAAGGCGGGCGGGTACGAGCAGTACTTC. Its protein product is CATSRDRKAGGYEQYF. Combining the CDR3 with reference TRBV15 and TRBJ2-7 gives the whole variable domain DAMVIQNPRYQVTQFGKPVTLSCSQTLNHNVMYWYQQKSSQAPKLLFHYYDKDFNNEADTPDNFQSRRPNTSFCFLDIRSPGLGDTAMYLCATSRDRKAGGYEQYFGPGTRLTVT.

This clone showed up just a few times. For the CDR3, the DNA is TGTGCCAGCAGCCAAGATCAACAAAATCAGCCCCAGCATTTT. Translating gives CASSQDQQNQPQHF. The chain has TRBV4-2 and TRBJ1-5; D remains ambiguous. This CDR3 region has 14 residues. V lost 0 bases, J lost 4 bases, and 7 bases lay in between. Germline-derived CDR1 and CDR2 are LGHNA and YNFKEQ.

The chain recombines TRBV7-8 with TRBJ2-7; 12 bases agree with TRBD2. This CDR3 has 18 amino acids. The ends lost 2 bases at V and 2 bases at J; junction bases unmatched: 10. Germline lookup yields CDR1 SGHVS and CDR2 FQNEAQ. CDR3 sequence (DNA): TGTGCCAGCAGCTTATTCACTAGCGGGAGGTCCATAACCTACGAGCAGTACTTC. Translating it yields CASSLFTSGRSITYEQYF.

This clone came up a few times. The V and J genes are TRBV28 and TRBJ1-1; 7 positions match TRBD1. With V trimmed by 3 bases and J by 6 bases, 4 bases remained unmatched. The CDR3 runs 13 residues. Germline-derived CDR1 and CDR2 are MDHEN and SYDVKM. In DNA, the CDR3 is TGTGCCAGCAGTTTTAGGGGGCGGGCTGAAGCTTTCTTT. This translates into CASSFRGRAEAFF.

The genes are TRBV4-2 and TRBJ2-5, with 9 bases matching TRBD1. The V gene's germline CDR1 is LGHNA and CDR2 YNFKEQ. The CDR3 totals 21 residues. The V gene end was trimmed by 0 bases and the J gene end by 0 bases; junction bases not matched to a gene: 17. In nucleotides, the CDR3 is TGTGCCAGCAGCCAAGAGGTCCCCGGGACAGGGATCTCCCGGTACCAAGAGACCCAGTACTTC. Protein product: CASSQEVPGTGISRYQETQYF.

The rearrangement joins TRBV6-2 or TRBV6-3 to TRBJ1-2; tentatively, D is TRBD1 (6 bases). This CDR3 comprises 17 residues. The germline V and J ends were trimmed by 6 bases and 2 bases, with 22 bases remaining between them. From germline, CDR1 is MNHEY and CDR2 SVGEGT. CDR3 nucleotide sequence: TGTGCCAGCAGCGACCCCCACCGGGGGGGCGCAAACTATGGCTACACCTTC. Protein: CASSDPHRGGANYGYTF.

The chain joins TRBV18 to TRBJ1-1; the match to TRBD1 covers 9 bases. The germline CDR1 and CDR2 sequences are KGHSH and LQKENI. Trimming at V came to 0 bases and at J to 4 bases, leaving 6 bases not matched to a gene. The CDR3 has 16 amino acids. The CDR3 protein is CASSPPLLTGGTEAFF. In nucleotides, the CDR3 is TGTGCCAGCTCACCACCTCTATTGACAGGGGGCACTGAAGCTTTCTTT.

The chain has TRBV7-8 and TRBJ1-5; D is unresolved. The germline CDR1 and CDR2 sequences are SGHVS and FQNEAQ. Between the trimmed V and J ends, which lost 1 base and 6 bases, there was a span of 7 bases. The CDR3 has 13 amino acids. The CDR3 protein is CASSLGRGQPQHF. Here the CDR3 DNA reads TGTGCCAGCAGCTTAGGACGGGGTCAGCCCCAGCATTTT.

This clone showed up just once. This chain links TRBV27 with TRBJ1-4; D possibly corresponds to TRBD1 (5 bases). Trimming left V 5 bases short and J 4 bases short, with 17 bases between. Germline CDR1 is MNHEY and CDR2 is SMNVEV (reference sequence). This CDR3 is 16 amino acids long. Written as DNA, the CDR3 is TGTGCCAGCAGTCCGACTTCGCCAGGGTTTAATGAAAAACTGTTTTTT. Amino acid sequence: CASSPTSPGFNEKLFF.

V is TRBV25-1 and J is TRBJ1-2, with 8 bases aligning to TRBD1. After removal of 7 bases from V and 6 bases from J, the junction contained 13 bases not matched to a gene. Looked up from germline, CDR1 is MGHDK and CDR2 is SYGVNS. This CDR3 spans 15 amino acids. The CDR3 loop reads CASTPSTGGRDGYTF. The CDR3 nucleotides are TGTGCCAGCACCCCGTCAACAGGGGGACGAGATGGCTACACCTTC.

This chain links TRBV9 with TRBJ2-3; 9 nucleotides agree with TRBD2. CDR3 length: 16 residues. With V trimmed by 0 bases and J by 3 bases, 5 bases remained unmatched. Germline V CDR1 and CDR2: SGDLS, YYNGEE. This CDR3 reads CASSVASGGLTDTQYF. DNA of the CDR3: TGTGCCAGCAGCGTAGCCAGCGGGGGGTTGACAGATACGCAGTATTTT.

The chain uses TRBV6-2 or TRBV6-3 and TRBJ2-5, with TRBD2 as a possible D gene (6 bases). Per the germline V gene, CDR1 is MNHEY and CDR2 is SVGEGT. The CDR3 sequence is 14 residues long. V lost 6 bases and J lost 5, with 16 bases in between. The CDR3 sequence is CASSPWRGWETQYF. The CDR3 coding sequence is TGTGCCAGCAGCCCCTGGCGGGGCTGGGAGACCCAGTACTTC.

The chain has TRBV7-6 and TRBJ2-1; TRBD2 matches 12 bases. Germline V gene data show CDR1 as SGHVS and CDR2 as FNYEAQ. This CDR3 region has 18 residues. The ends lost 5 bases at V and 0 bases at J; junction bases unmatched: 8. The CDR3 here is CASSKRLAGASSYNEQFF. In nucleotides, the CDR3 is TGTGCCAGCAGCAAACGACTAGCGGGGGCCAGCTCCTACAATGAGCAGTTCTTC.

V usage is TRBV2 and J usage is TRBJ2-7, with a possible D match to TRBD2 (5 bases). Trimming removed 7 bases at V and 1 base at J, with 17 bases between. The CDR3 is 15 amino acids. Germline loops: CDR1 SNHLY, CDR2 FYNNEI. The CDR3 spells CASNWRAITSYEQYF. For the CDR3, the DNA is TGTGCCAGCAATTGGCGGGCCATAACGTCCTACGAGCAGTACTTC.